The 5 T cell receptor beta chains given below trace back to one sample, sequenced in a study of cytomegalovirus exposure and HLA in healthy donors. 13 Jbeta primers and 60 Vbeta primers were used for the PCR. The repertoire was sequenced with immunoSEQ multiplex PCR; TCRdb's copy has only in-frame clones and lacks some. The sample consists of 160,000 or so clones, roughly four fifths of them appearing once. Material: PBMCs. These receptors were obtained from a male donor in good health and CMV-seropositive.

The rearrangement links TRBV6-1 to TRBJ1-2; the match to TRBD1 covers 7 bases. V lost 4 bases and J lost 2; bases outside the gene matches: 4. This CDR3 spans 14 amino acids. Looked up from germline, CDR1 is MNHNS and CDR2 is SASEGT. The CDR3 DNA reads TGTGCCAGCAGTGTGGGCAGGGGGAACTATGGCTACACCTTC. Protein product: CASSVGRGNYGYTF.

The V call is TRBV5-1, the J call TRBJ1-4; 9 bases map to TRBD1. V lost 4 bases, J lost 5 bases, and 3 bases stayed unmatched. Germline lookup yields CDR1 SGHRS and CDR2 YFSETQ. There are 14 residues in the CDR3. The DNA for the CDR3 is TGCGCCAGCAGCCCGACAGGGGGGAATGAAAAACTGTTTTTT. This gives the protein CASSPTGGNEKLFF.

V gene TRBV5-1 combines with J gene TRBJ2-2, with a possible D match to TRBD2 (5 bases). The V gene's germline CDR1 is SGHRS and CDR2 YFSETQ. CDR3 length: 16 amino acids. V was trimmed by 4 bases and J by 1 base, leaving 14 bases between them. The CDR3 nucleotides are TGCGCCAGCAGCCCGGACCCACTAGGGAACACCGGGGAGCTGTTTTTT. Encoded protein: CASSPDPLGNTGELFF.

This clone was seen once. The rearrangement links TRBV28 to TRBJ1-5; weak D call: TRBD1 (5 bases). Trimming left V 5 bases short and J 7 bases short, with 18 bases between. The CDR3 has 15 residues. Germline CDR1 MDHEN, CDR2 SYDVKM. The CDR3 spells CASSPPGGGGQPQHF. CDR3 sequence (DNA): TGTGCCAGCAGTCCCCCCGGGGGGGGAGGACAGCCCCAGCATTTT.

This clone occurred a few times. This chain joins TRBV6-5 and TRBJ2-1, with TRBD1 identical over 11 bases. The V segment lost 4 bases and the J segment 9 bases; nucleotides outside the gene matches: 8. CDR1 is MNHEY, CDR2 SVGAGI, per germline. The CDR3 spans 15 residues. The CDR3 region has the DNA TGTGCCAGCAGTTTTGGGGACAGGGGGTCGGGTGAGCAGTTCTTC. Protein: CASSFGDRGSGEQFF.